The next 27 T cell receptor beta chains were all read from a single sample in a study of technical replicates of blood from a handful of donors. Sequencing was performed with immunoSEQ multiplex PCR; in TCRdb, only in-frame clones are kept and a portion is missing. This sample has around 58,000 clones, with about 87% found just once. Sequenced sample: PBMCs. These TCRs come from a human donor in good health. Some clones in this sample may be carry-over from other donors' samples.

In this sample, this clone is medium-sized. V and J are TRBV27 and TRBJ1-5; 7 bases agree with TRBD1. This CDR3 is built from 15 residues. In germline, CDR1 is MNHEY, CDR2 SMNVEV (reference sequence). V was pared by 4 bases and J by 1 base, with 4 bases of the junction left unmatched. The DNA of the CDR3 is TGTGCCAGCAGTTGCCCGGGACAGAGCAATCAGCCCCAGCATTTT. Amino acids: CASSCPGQSNQPQHF.

This clone has only one observation. CDR3 in amino acids: CASSEGQGRLVETQYF. The CDR3, as DNA: TGTGCCAGCAGCGAGGGACAGGGTAGGTTGGTAGAGACCCAGTACTTC. J is TRBJ2-5 and V is TRBV9; TRBD1 aligns across 9 bases. J lost 4 bases, V lost 3 bases, and 10 bases had no gene match. This CDR3 is built from 16 residues. Germline lookup yields CDR1 SGDLS and CDR2 YYNGEE.

A note on this clone: Other nucleotide sequences in the sample specify the same CDR3. The chain employs TRBV18 and TRBJ2-7; 12 nucleotides match TRBD2. The CDR3 sequence is 15 residues long. The germline CDR1 and CDR2 sequences are KGHSH and LQKENI. With V trimmed by 6 bases and J by 3 bases, 6 bases remained unmatched. The chain's CDR3 is CASSPTSGGSYEQYF. The CDR3 DNA sequence: TGTGCCAGCTCGCCGACTAGCGGGGGAAGCTACGAGCAGTACTTC. The full variable domain, completed using reference TRBV18 and TRBJ2-7, is NAGVMQNPRHLVRRRGQEARLRCSPMKGHSHVYWYRQLPEEGLKFMVYLQKENIIDESGMPKERFSAEFPKEGPSILRIQQVVRGDSAAYFCASSPTSGGSYEQYFGPGTRLTVT.

The CDR3 loop reads CASSTYAAYNEQFF. Written as DNA, the CDR3 is TGTGCCAGCAGTACCTATGCTGCCTACAATGAGCAGTTCTTC. The chain uses TRBV27 and TRBJ2-1, with unresolved D. CDR3 size: 14 residues. Germline V gene sequence: CDR1 MNHEY, CDR2 SMNVEV (reference sequence). Between the trimmed V and J ends, which lost 5 bases and 2 bases, there was a span of 10 bases.

The chain joins TRBV5-4 to TRBJ2-1; 12 bases match TRBD2. The trim removed 2 bases at V and 6 bases at J, leaving 3 bases unmatched. The CDR3 consists of 15 residues. CDR1 is SGHNT, CDR2 YYREEE, per germline (reference sequence). In DNA, the CDR3 is TGTGCCAGCAGCTTAGAACTAGCGGGGGGCAATGAGCAGTTCTTC. The encoded protein is CASSLELAGGNEQFF.

The chain has TRBV4-1 and TRBJ2-5; 12 nucleotides agree with TRBD2. CDR1 and CDR2 from the germline V gene are MGHRA and YSYEKL. V gave up 4 bases and J gave up 6 bases; unmatched junction bases: 12. This CDR3 is 17 amino acids long. In DNA, the CDR3 is TGCGCCAGCAGCCTCGGGACTAGCGGGCCAACGGTGAAGACCCAGTACTTC. This encodes CASSLGTSGPTVKTQYF.

The chain recombines TRBV6-6 with TRBJ2-2, with 7 bases that match TRBD2. The V gene's germline CDR1 is MNHNY and CDR2 SVGAGI (reference sequence). J lost 4 bases, V lost 6 bases, and 8 bases had no gene match. The CDR3 is 15 amino acids. CDR3 DNA: TGTGCCAGCAGCACCGGGACTAAGTTCACCGGGGAGCTGTTTTTT. Translation gives CASSTGTKFTGELFF.

V usage is TRBV4-1 and J usage is TRBJ1-1; D perhaps matches TRBD1 (6 bases). This CDR3 comprises 17 residues. Trimming shortened V by 3 bases and J by 3 bases, and 20 bases separated the two germline ends. Germline CDR1 reads MGHRA; CDR2 reads YSYEKL. For the CDR3, the DNA is TGCGCCAGCAGCCATCTCCCAGGACAGTCGAGGGACACTGAAGCTTTCTTT. It specifies CASSHLPGQSRDTEAFF.

This chain connects TRBV19 to TRBJ2-3, with D unclear. The V gene's germline CDR1 is LNHDA and CDR2 SQIVND (reference sequence). This CDR3 is built from 11 residues. The V gene lost 6 bases and the J gene lost 4 bases, with 5 bases spanning the gap. CDR3 nucleotides: TGTGCCAGTAGCTACGCAGATACGCAGTATTTT. Translated: CASSYADTQYF.

J is TRBJ2-1 and V is TRBV4-3, with 11 bases lining up with TRBD2. CDR1 LGHNA and CDR2 YSLEER come from the germline V gene. The CDR3 loop spans 17 amino acids. V was clipped by 0 bases and J by 5 bases; unmatched bases: 6. In nucleotides, the CDR3 is TGCGCCAGCAGCCAAGAGGATACGGGACTAGCGGACAATGAGCAGTTCTTC. Residues: CASSQEDTGLADNEQFF.

The rearrangement joins TRBV27 to TRBJ2-7; TRBD1 might be the D (6 bases). Looked up from germline, CDR1 is MNHEY and CDR2 is SMNVEV (reference sequence). This CDR3 has 14 residues. Trimming took off 5 bases at V and 3 bases at J, with 14 bases between the two ends. The CDR3 protein is CASSPGQRVYEQYF. CDR3 DNA sequence: TGTGCCAGCAGTCCAGGACAGAGAGTCTACGAGCAGTACTTC.

This chain links TRBV23-1 with TRBJ2-7, with 7 nucleotides matching TRBD1. TRBV23-1 is filed as an ORF, its function uncertain. V gave up 6 bases and J gave up 4 bases; unmatched junction bases: 9. The CDR3 sequence is 14 residues long. This chain's CDR3 is CASSPGVRGYEQYF. CDR3 DNA: TGCGCCAGCAGCCCCGGGGTCAGGGGGTACGAGCAGTACTTC.

The V and J genes are TRBV7-9 and TRBJ2-7; 8 bases are a match to TRBD1. With V trimmed by 5 bases and J by 7 bases, 1 base remained unmatched. The CDR3 contains 11 residues. Germline loops: CDR1 SEHNR, CDR2 FQNEAQ (reference sequence). This CDR3 is CASSRQGEQYF. The CDR3, as DNA: TGTGCCAGCAGCCGACAGGGGGAGCAGTACTTC.

The chain carries TRBV7-6 and TRBJ2-7; 9 nucleotides align to TRBD1. This CDR3 spans 14 amino acids. Germline assignment: CDR1 SGHVS and CDR2 FNYEAQ. J was trimmed by 6 bases and V by 5 bases; bases with no gene match: 8. The CDR3 spells CASSPVGTGTEQYF. The DNA of the CDR3 is TGTGCCAGCAGCCCAGTAGGGACAGGGACCGAGCAGTACTTC. The variable domain in full, with the rest retrieved from reference TRBV7-6 and TRBJ2-7, is GAGVSQSPRYKVTKRGQDVALRCDPISGHVSLYWYRQALGQGPEFLTYFNYEAQQDKSGLPNDRFSAERPEGSISTLTIQRTEQRDSAMYRCASSPVGTGTEQYFGPGTRLTVT.

V gene TRBV19 combines with J gene TRBJ1-2, with D possibly matching TRBD1 (6 bases). The germline V gene encodes CDR1 LNHDA and CDR2 SQIVND (reference sequence). This CDR3 contains 14 residues. Trimming left V 7 bases short and J 4 bases short, with 16 bases between. The CDR3: CASTAGGGAYGYTF. DNA for the CDR3: TGTGCCAGTACCGCTGGCGGGGGCGCCTATGGCTACACCTTC. The full variable domain, rest sourced from reference TRBV19 and TRBJ1-2, is DGGITQSPKYLFRKEGQNVTLSCEQNLNHDAMYWYRQDPGQGLRLIYYSQIVNDFQKGDIAEGYSVSREKKESFPLTVTSAQKNPTAFYLCASTAGGGAYGYTFGSGTRLTVV.

The chain couples TRBV5-4 to TRBJ1-1; D perhaps matches TRBD1 (6 bases). V was shortened by 4 bases and J by 0 bases, with 16 bases between the two germline ends. Germline values: CDR1 SGHNT, CDR2 YYREEE (reference sequence). The CDR3 is made up of 16 amino acids. CDR3: CASSADRVTMNTEAFF. CDR3 DNA: TGTGCCAGCAGCGCGGACAGAGTTACCATGAACACTGAAGCTTTCTTT.

This chain joins TRBV19 and TRBJ2-7, with D possibly TRBD1 on 5 matching bases. Trimming took 4 bases from V and 4 from J, leaving 17 bases between them. The CDR3 extends over 15 amino acids. The germline CDR1 and CDR2 sequences are LNHDA and SQIVND (reference sequence). DNA for the CDR3: TGTGCCAGTAGTAGGGGCTGGGCGGCGGCTTACGAGCAGTACTTC. It codes for CASSRGWAAAYEQYF.

DNA of the CDR3: TGTGCCAGCAGTTACTCAAGGGGAAACACTGAAGCTTTCTTT. Translated, it gives CASSYSRGNTEAFF. The rearrangement joins TRBV6-6 to TRBJ1-1; possibly TRBD1 for D (5 bases). CDR3 size: 14 residues. Germline CDR1 is MNHNY and CDR2 is SVGAGI (reference sequence). V gave up 0 bases and J gave up 2 bases, with 7 bases separating them.

This chain joins TRBV29-1 and TRBJ1-1; unclear D gene. V was pared by 0 bases and J by 1 base, with 6 bases between. Germline lookup yields CDR1 SQVTM and CDR2 ANQGSEA. The length of the CDR3 is 13 residues. The CDR3 DNA sequence: TGCAGCGTTGAAGATCTGAGGAACACTGAAGCTTTCTTT. It is translated as CSVEDLRNTEAFF.

V gene TRBV2 combines with J gene TRBJ1-2; no clear D. Trimming stripped 4 bases from V and 6 bases from J, with 15 bases between. The CDR3 covers 14 residues. The germline V gene encodes CDR1 SNHLY and CDR2 FYNNEI. The CDR3, as DNA: TGTGCCAGCAGTGTGCTTGAGGTTTCGGATGGCTACACCTTC. It translates to CASSVLEVSDGYTF.

The chain combines TRBV27 with TRBJ2-6, with 8 bases identical to TRBD1. Trimming removed 6 bases from V and 0 bases from J; junction bases left unmatched: 4. Germline CDR1 is MNHEY and CDR2 is SMNVEV (reference sequence). The CDR3 spans 16 residues. The CDR3 reads CASSGTGPSGANVLTF. CDR3 DNA sequence: TGTGCCAGCAGCGGGACAGGCCCCTCTGGGGCCAACGTCCTGACTTTC.

V usage is TRBV7-2 and J usage is TRBJ1-1; D is possibly TRBD1 (5 bases). Germline loops: CDR1 SGHTA, CDR2 FQGNSA. The CDR3 covers 14 residues. V lost 4 bases to trimming and J lost 3 bases, with 12 bases between them. CDR3 bases: TGTGCCAGCAGCTCCTGGGGCGGCCACACTGAAGCTTTCTTT. Its protein is CASSSWGGHTEAFF.

The V call is TRBV7-9, the J call TRBJ1-3; D is possibly TRBD1 (6 bases). Germline V gene lookup returns CDR1 SEHNR and CDR2 FQNEAQ (reference sequence). The CDR3 covers 19 residues. Trimming removed 5 bases from V and 2 bases from J, with 25 bases in between. DNA of the CDR3: TGTGCCAGCAGCCCTATTCGTCGGACGCGGGGGGCCACTGGAAACACCATATATTTT. Protein sequence: CASSPIRRTRGATGNTIYF.

V usage is TRBV7-8 and J usage is TRBJ2-2; TRBD2 agrees at 13 bases. The CDR3 has 18 amino acids. The germline V gene encodes CDR1 SGHVS and CDR2 FQNEAQ. The ends lost 4 bases at V and 0 bases at J; junction bases unmatched: 5. CDR3 coding DNA: TGTGCCAGCAGCTACGGGACTAGCGGGGTCTCGAACACCGGGGAGCTGTTTTTT. As protein: CASSYGTSGVSNTGELFF. Looking up the rest from reference TRBV7-8 and TRBJ2-2 gives the full variable domain: GAGVSQSPRYKVAKRGQDVALRCDPISGHVSLFWYQQALGQGPEFLTYFQNEAQLDKSGLPSDRFFAERPEGSVSTLKIQRTQQEDSAVYLCASSYGTSGVSNTGELFFGEGSRLTVL.

The rearrangement joins TRBV19 to TRBJ2-2, with D perhaps matching TRBD2 (6 bases). In germline, CDR1 is LNHDA, CDR2 SQIVND (reference sequence). CDR3 size: 12 residues. Trimming removed 11 bases from V and 6 bases from J, with 13 bases in between. The CDR3 DNA follows: TGTGCCGGCGGGACGGTCCCCGGGGAGCTGTTTTTT. Its translation is CAGGTVPGELFF.

This chain links TRBV15 with TRBJ2-1; 10 nucleotides agree with TRBD2. Germline assignment: CDR1 LNHNV and CDR2 YYDKDF (reference sequence). The trim removed 3 bases at V and 9 bases at J, leaving 11 bases unmatched. The CDR3 runs 16 residues. Written as DNA, the CDR3 is TGTGCCACCAGCAGGGGTGGAGTAGCGGGAGGAGGTGAGCAGTTCTTC. Its translation: CATSRGGVAGGGEQFF.

This clone was found a few times. The chain combines TRBV30 with TRBJ1-2; 7 bases are a match to TRBD1. V lost 4 bases and J lost 4; bases outside the gene matches: 3. The CDR3 runs to 12 residues. The germline gives CDR1 GTSNPN, CDR2 SVGIG (reference sequence). The CDR3: CAWTQGGYGYTF. CDR3 nucleotides: TGTGCCTGGACCCAGGGGGGCTATGGCTACACCTTC.